These 8 T cell receptor beta chains share one sample of origin, sequenced in a study of shared clonotypes between healthy human individuals. Sequenced by immunoSEQ multiplex PCR; TCRdb stores in-frame clones only, minus some. The table lists some 360,000 clones, less than 85% of them singletons, with more than 9% in the top ten. The source material was memory CD4+ T cells sorted from blood. The subset here: CD45RA-negative fraction. These receptor sequences come from a man aged 25-40 years in good health.

The chain carries TRBV6-1 and TRBJ2-2; no clear D gene. This CDR3 is 15 amino acids long. The V and J ends lost 2 bases and 6 bases respectively, with 13 bases between them. The V gene's germline CDR1 is MNHNS and CDR2 SASEGT. CDR3 sequence: CASSEQASWPGELFF. For the CDR3, the DNA is TGTGCCAGCAGTGAACAGGCCAGCTGGCCCGGGGAGCTGTTTTTT.

The J gene is TRBJ1-5, the V gene TRBV28; 8 bases are shared with TRBD1. This CDR3 region has 18 residues. V was pared by 6 bases and J by 4 bases, with 17 bases of the junction left unmatched. Germline CDR1 MDHEN, CDR2 SYDVKM. CDR3 amino acids: CASSPTQQGVGGNQPQHF. The CDR3 bases are TGTGCCAGCAGCCCGACCCAACAGGGGGTAGGAGGGAATCAGCCCCAGCATTTT.

A few counts support this clone. V and J are TRBV7-9 and TRBJ1-1; the match to TRBD1 covers 7 bases. Germline values: CDR1 SEHNR, CDR2 FQNEAQ (reference sequence). The length of the CDR3 is 15 residues. V lost 5 bases to trimming and J lost 2 bases; unmatched junction nucleotides: 8. This chain's CDR3 is CASSPQGGSNTEAFF. The CDR3 nucleotides read TGTGCCAGCAGCCCCCAGGGGGGTTCCAACACTGAAGCTTTCTTT.

The sample holds many counts of this clone. CDR3 protein: CATSRDRMGEQYF. The CDR3 DNA sequence: TGTGCCACCAGCAGAGATCGGATGGGCGAGCAGTACTTC. This chain uses TRBV15 with TRBJ2-7; D is undetermined. The V end lost 0 bases, the J end lost 6 bases, and 9 bases lay between the germline ends. CDR3 size: 13 residues. Germline loops: CDR1 LNHNV, CDR2 YYDKDF (reference sequence).

The V call is TRBV2, the J call TRBJ1-3; 9 bases line up with TRBD1. The germline gives CDR1 SNHLY, CDR2 FYNNEI. This CDR3 comprises 20 residues. V trimming: 8 bases; J trimming: 5 bases; junction bases outside the gene matches: 25. Written as DNA, the CDR3 is TGTGCCAGCTTCTTAAGGGGGACAGGGTTTTCATTGAGCCCCCGAAACACCATATATTTT. As protein: CASFLRGTGFSLSPRNTIYF.

This clone was counted ten times or more. This same CDR3 is encoded by further DNA sequences in the sample. The V gene is TRBV14, the J gene TRBJ1-2, with D maybe TRBD1 (6 bases). Germline loops: CDR1 SGHDN, CDR2 FVKESK. The V gene lost 5 bases and the J gene lost 6 bases, with 22 bases spanning the gap. The CDR3 totals 16 residues. The CDR3 loop is CASSYRDPRSGDGYTF. In nucleotides, the CDR3 is TGTGCCAGCAGCTACAGGGACCCAAGGTCTGGGGATGGCTACACCTTC.

This clone occurred a few times. V usage is TRBV15 and J usage is TRBJ2-7; D perhaps matches TRBD1 (5 bases). This CDR3 contains 13 residues. V was shortened by 0 bases and J by 6 bases, with 9 bases between the two germline ends. Germline V gene lookup returns CDR1 LNHNV and CDR2 YYDKDF (reference sequence). The CDR3 loop is CATSREQGVEQYF. In DNA form, the CDR3 reads TGTGCCACCAGCAGAGAGCAAGGGGTCGAGCAGTACTTC.

This chain connects TRBV27 to TRBJ1-5, with D tentatively TRBD1 (6 bases). Germline values: CDR1 MNHEY, CDR2 SMNVEV (reference sequence). Trimming shortened V by 7 bases and J by 7 bases, and 20 bases separated the two germline ends. The CDR3 extends over 15 amino acids. CDR3 protein: CASTPGDTWGQPQHF. DNA of the CDR3: TGTGCCAGCACCCCCGGGGACACATGGGGCCAGCCCCAGCATTTT.